This T cell receptor beta chain was obtained from a study of control samples from healthy donors and cancer patients. Germline CDR1 is LGHNA and CDR2 is YSLEER. The length of the CDR3 is 16 residues. V gave up 0 bases and J gave up 4 bases; unmatched junction bases: 9. Data came from immunoSEQ multiplex PCR; TCRdb stores just in-frame clones and leaves some out. The data show about 180,000 clones, with about 90% seen just once and about 1.4% held by the top ten. The receptor comes from a woman aged 45-65 years in good health. Sequencing was performed on blood. The gene calls are TRBV4-3 and TRBJ2-7; 7 bases map to TRBD1. DNA for the CDR3: TGCGCCAGCAGCCAAGATCACCGGGACAGTTCGTACGAGCAGTACTTC. This sequence encodes CASSQDHRDSSYEQYF.